Each of the 9 T cell receptor beta chains below was sequenced from the same sample in a study of T cells in Graves' hyperthyroidism and ophthalmopathy. Template material for amplifying TCR beta CDR3 regions consisted of RNA transcripts. HTBI primers were employed in a first-round RT-PCR of the TCR CDR3. One entry per CDR3 protein results from TCRdb running MiXCR on the multiplex PCR reads. The repertoire holds about 500,000 distinct CDR3 sequences, with roughly 18% as singletons. The material sequenced was blood. The receptors come from a woman under 30 with Graves' ophthalmopathy.

This clonotype was recorded many times. The chain is built from TRBV14 and TRBJ1-2; no definite D call. V gave up 1 base and J gave up 4 bases, with 7 bases separating them. This CDR3 is built from 13 residues. Germline V gene sequence: CDR1 SGHDN, CDR2 FVKESK. For the CDR3, the DNA is TGTGCCAGCAGCCAAGGGGAGGGCTATGGCTACACCTTC. Protein: CASSQGEGYGYTF.

In this sample, this clonotype turned up many times. This chain joins TRBV19 and TRBJ1-5, with no clear D. Germline CDR1 reads LNHDA; CDR2 reads SQIVND (reference sequence). There are 17 residues in the CDR3. V lost 3 bases to trimming and J lost 5 bases, with 20 bases between them. CDR3 DNA: TGTGCCAGTAGTATCCCCCTTCGAGGCATTGCCTATCAGCCCCAGCATTTT. Its translation: CASSIPLRGIAYQPQHF.

This clonotype was recorded a few times. The chain uses TRBV9 and TRBJ2-2; 10 nucleotides line up with TRBD2. Germline V gives CDR1 SGDLS, CDR2 YYNGEE. The CDR3 is made up of 15 amino acids. After removal of 5 bases from V and 5 bases from J, the junction contained 6 bases not matched to a gene. CDR3 in amino acids: CASRSRTSGTGELFF. CDR3 DNA: TGTGCCAGCAGGAGCAGGACTAGCGGAACCGGGGAGCTGTTTTTT.

In its sample, this clonotype was seen many times. This rearrangement joins TRBV5-8 to TRBJ1-5; the match to TRBD1 covers 9 bases. The V gene end was trimmed by 4 bases and the J gene end by 0 bases; junction bases not matched to a gene: 11. Per the germline V gene, CDR1 is SGHTS and CDR2 is YDEGEE. The CDR3 runs to 18 residues. The CDR3 coding sequence is TGTGCCAGCAGCCCGCCCTGGGGACAGGGAACTAGCAATCAGCCCCAGCATTTT. It yields the protein CASSPPWGQGTSNQPQHF.

This clonotype was observed many times. This chain connects TRBV12-3 or TRBV12-4 to TRBJ2-5, with TRBD2 identical over 9 bases. The CDR3 length is 15 residues. After removal of 7 bases from V and 3 bases from J, the junction contained 9 bases not matched to a gene. CDR3 DNA sequence: TGTGCCAGCACTTTGGGACTAGCAGTCGAAGAGACCCAGTACTTC. Its protein product is CASTLGLAVEETQYF.

This clonotype was observed at least ten times. J is TRBJ1-1 and V is TRBV6-1; D remains ambiguous. CDR1 and CDR2 from the germline V gene are MNHNS and SASEGT. Trimming stripped 6 bases from V and 1 base from J, with 18 bases between. This CDR3 contains 16 residues. CDR3 residues: CASRLLGGIENTEAFF. The CDR3 coding sequence is TGTGCCAGCAGACTATTAGGAGGGATCGAGAACACTGAAGCTTTCTTT.

This clonotype was recorded many times. The V and J genes are TRBV27 and TRBJ1-1, with D perhaps TRBD1 (5 bases). This CDR3 has 15 residues. Germline V gene sequence: CDR1 MNHEY, CDR2 SMNVEV (reference sequence). Between the trimmed V and J ends, which lost 2 bases and 2 bases, there was a span of 12 bases. CDR3 in DNA: TGTGCCAGCAGTTTAAATACAGGTCGTAACACTGAAGCTTTCTTT. Protein: CASSLNTGRNTEAFF.

This clonotype was counted at least ten times. The chain combines TRBV18 with TRBJ2-1, with 10 bases that match TRBD2. CDR1 KGHSH and CDR2 LQKENI come from the germline V gene. J was trimmed by 6 bases and V by 2 bases; bases with no gene match: 10. This CDR3 has 17 amino acids. CDR3 loop: CASSPGFASGGFNEQFF. The CDR3 DNA follows: TGTGCCAGCTCACCAGGGTTTGCTAGCGGGGGCTTCAATGAGCAGTTCTTC.

The chain has TRBV5-5 and TRBJ2-2; D gene uncertain. V shed 3 bases and J shed 1 base, with 7 bases lying between them. The CDR3 is 14 amino acids. The germline V gene has CDR1 SGHKS and CDR2 YYEKEE (reference sequence). CDR3 amino acids: CASSSSLNTGELFF. The CDR3, as DNA: TGTGCCAGCAGCTCCTCTCTGAACACCGGGGAGCTGTTTTTT.